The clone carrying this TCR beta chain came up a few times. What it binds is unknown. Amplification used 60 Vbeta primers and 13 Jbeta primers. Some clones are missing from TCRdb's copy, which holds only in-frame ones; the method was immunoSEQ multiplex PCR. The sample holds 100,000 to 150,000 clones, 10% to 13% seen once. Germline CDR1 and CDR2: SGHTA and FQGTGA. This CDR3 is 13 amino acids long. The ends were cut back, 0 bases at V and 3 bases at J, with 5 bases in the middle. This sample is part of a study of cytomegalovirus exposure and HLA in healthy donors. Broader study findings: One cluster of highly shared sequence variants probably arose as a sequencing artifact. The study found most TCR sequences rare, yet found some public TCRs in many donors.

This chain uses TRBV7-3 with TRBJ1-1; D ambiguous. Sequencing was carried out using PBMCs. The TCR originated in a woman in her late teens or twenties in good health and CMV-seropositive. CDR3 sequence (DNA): TGTGCCAGCAGCTTAACGGGCTACACTGAAGCTTTCTTT. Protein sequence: CASSLTGYTEAFF.